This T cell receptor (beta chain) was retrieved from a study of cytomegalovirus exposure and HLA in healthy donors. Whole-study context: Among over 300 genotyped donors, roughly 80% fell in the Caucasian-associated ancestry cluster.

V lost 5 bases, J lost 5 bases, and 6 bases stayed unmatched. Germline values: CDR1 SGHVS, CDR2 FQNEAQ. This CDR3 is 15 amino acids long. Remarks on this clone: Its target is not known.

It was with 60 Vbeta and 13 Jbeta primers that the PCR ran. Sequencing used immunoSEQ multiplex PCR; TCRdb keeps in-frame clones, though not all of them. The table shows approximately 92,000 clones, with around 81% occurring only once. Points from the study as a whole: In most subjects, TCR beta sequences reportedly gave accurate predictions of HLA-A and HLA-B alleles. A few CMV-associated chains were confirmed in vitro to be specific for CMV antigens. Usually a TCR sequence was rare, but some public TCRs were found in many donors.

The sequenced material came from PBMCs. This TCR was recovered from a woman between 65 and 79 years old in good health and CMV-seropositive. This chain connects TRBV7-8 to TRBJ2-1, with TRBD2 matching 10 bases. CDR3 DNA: TGTGCCAGCAGCCAACCGGGACTAGCGCACAATGAGCAGTTCTTC. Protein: CASSQPGLAHNEQFF.